What follows are 29 T cell receptor beta chains derived from one specimen sequenced in a study of blood T cell repertoires in COVID-19. The table came from immunoSEQ multiplex PCR; TCRdb's copy has only in-frame clones and leaves some out. The sample records about 73,000 clones, 65% to 85% being singletons. The sequenced sample was peripheral blood. The receptors come from a human donor in a cohort sampled during active COVID-19.

The chain recombines TRBV2 with TRBJ2-2, with 8 nucleotides matching TRBD1. The CDR3 spans 16 residues. Germline V gene lookup returns CDR1 SNHLY and CDR2 FYNNEI. Germline trimming cut 6 bases from V and 7 bases from J; bases unmatched to any gene: 13. The CDR3 region is CASSPERQGAIGELFF. The CDR3 DNA is TGTGCCAGCAGCCCAGAACGGCAGGGGGCTATCGGGGAGCTGTTTTTT.

The gene calls are TRBV7-7 and TRBJ2-1; 11 bases match TRBD1. CDR3 length equals 15 residues. Germline-derived CDR1 and CDR2 are SSHAT and FNYEAQ (reference sequence). Trimming cost V 1 base and J 6 bases; bases outside gene matches: 2. CDR3 nucleotide sequence: TGTGCCAGCAGCTTAGGGACAGGGGGCATCAATGAGCAGTTCTTC. Translating gives CASSLGTGGINEQFF.

The chain recombines TRBV12-3 or TRBV12-4 with TRBJ2-7; 9 nucleotides agree with TRBD1. V trimming: 8 bases; J trimming: 2 bases; junction bases outside the gene matches: 4. The CDR3 has 13 residues. CDR3 nucleotides: TGTGCCAGCCTGGGACAGGGAACCTACGAGCAGTACTTC. It codes for CASLGQGTYEQYF.

This clone came up once. The gene calls are TRBV2 and TRBJ1-4; D is possibly TRBD1 (5 bases). The CDR3 is made up of 13 amino acids. Per germline, CDR1 SNHLY and CDR2 FYNNEI. V was shortened by 1 base and J by 7 bases, with 7 bases between the two germline ends. The CDR3 nucleotides read TGTGCCAGCAGTGAAGGCAGGGCTGAAAAACTGTTTTTT. It specifies CASSEGRAEKLFF. The full variable domain, rest sourced from reference TRBV2 and TRBJ1-4, is EPEVTQTPSHQVTQMGQEVILRCVPISNHLYFYWYRQILGQKVEFLVSFYNNEISEKSEIFDDQFSVERPDGSNFTLKIRSTKLEDSAMYFCASSEGRAEKLFFGSGTQLSVL.

This chain joins TRBV7-9 and TRBJ1-2; maybe TRBD1 (5 bases). Germline CDR1 SEHNR, CDR2 FQNEAQ (reference sequence). The germline V and J ends were trimmed by 5 bases and 5 bases, with 12 bases remaining between them. CDR3 length: 13 residues. This CDR3 reads CASSVTELYGYTF. In DNA form, the CDR3 reads TGTGCCAGCAGCGTGACAGAGTTATATGGCTACACCTTC.

The V call is TRBV5-1, the J call TRBJ1-2; 10 bases are a match to TRBD1. The trim removed 3 bases at V and 0 bases at J, leaving 5 bases unmatched. The CDR3 spans 16 residues. The germline V gene encodes CDR1 SGHRS and CDR2 YFSETQ. This chain's CDR3 is CASSSHGQGANYGYTF. CDR3 sequence (DNA): TGCGCCAGCAGCTCGCACGGACAGGGGGCTAACTATGGCTACACCTTC.

This clone came up a few times. This sequence joins TRBV7-3 and TRBJ2-3, with 10 bases that match TRBD2. Per the germline V gene, CDR1 is SGHTA and CDR2 is FQGTGA. J was trimmed by 0 bases and V by 5 bases; bases with no gene match: 11. This CDR3 spans 18 amino acids. CDR3 sequence: CASSPTAGGKASTDTQYF. CDR3 nucleotides: TGTGCCAGCAGCCCTACAGCGGGGGGGAAAGCTAGCACAGATACGCAGTATTTT.

V usage is TRBV15 and J usage is TRBJ2-3, with 9 bases fitting TRBD1. CDR3 size: 16 residues. Unmatched junction bases numbered 10, after V lost 5 bases and J lost 4 bases. Germline CDR1 is LNHNV and CDR2 is YYDKDF (reference sequence). The CDR3 is CATSRFGQGISDTQYF. Written as DNA, the CDR3 is TGTGCCACCAGCCGTTTCGGACAGGGGATTTCAGATACGCAGTATTTT. The whole variable domain, remainder taken from reference TRBV15 and TRBJ2-3, is DAMVIQNPRYQVTQFGKPVTLSCSQTLNHNVMYWYQQKSSQAPKLLFHYYDKDFNNEADTPDNFQSRRPNTSFCFLDIRSPGLGDTAMYLCATSRFGQGISDTQYFGPGTRLTVL.

The chain links TRBV4-2 to TRBJ1-4; D remains unclear. In germline, CDR1 is LGHNA, CDR2 YNFKEQ. The CDR3 has 14 amino acids. Between the trimmed V and J ends, which lost 4 bases and 4 bases, there was a span of 10 bases. DNA of the CDR3: TGTGCCAGCAGCCCCGTCGGGGTTAATGAAAAACTGTTTTTT. Its translation: CASSPVGVNEKLFF.

The CDR3 spells CASSLTDSPLHF. The CDR3 region has the DNA TGTGCCAGCAGCTTGACAGATTCACCCCTCCACTTT. The chain couples TRBV5-5 to TRBJ1-6; D call uncertain. V was shortened by 1 base and J by 8 bases, with 4 bases between the two germline ends. CDR1 is SGHKS and CDR2 is YYEKEE in the germline V gene (reference sequence). This CDR3 has 12 residues. Drawing the rest from reference TRBV5-5 and TRBJ1-6, the complete variable domain is DAGVTQSPTHLIKTRGQQVTLRCSPISGHKSVSWYQQVLGQGPQFIFQYYEKEERGRGNFPDRFSARQFPNYSSELNVNALLLGDSALYLCASSLTDSPLHFGNGTRLTVT.

The genes are TRBV4-2 and TRBJ2-7; 9 bases are shared with TRBD1. The trim removed 1 base at V and 1 base at J, leaving 5 bases unmatched. CDR1 is LGHNA and CDR2 is YNFKEQ in the germline V gene. The CDR3 totals 16 residues. The chain's CDR3 is CASSQALQGASYEQYF. In DNA, the CDR3 is TGTGCCAGCAGCCAAGCCTTACAGGGGGCGTCCTACGAGCAGTACTTC.

This clone was seen more than once but under ten times. The V call is TRBV6-5, the J call TRBJ1-5; weak D call: TRBD1 (5 bases). V lost 8 bases and J 4 bases, leaving 15 bases between the germline ends. This CDR3 comprises 14 residues. The germline V gene encodes CDR1 MNHEY and CDR2 SVGAGI. The CDR3 reads CASAGPFLNQPQHF. CDR3 DNA sequence: TGTGCCAGCGCAGGGCCCTTTCTTAATCAGCCCCAGCATTTT.

The chain links TRBV7-6 to TRBJ2-7; the D gene is possibly TRBD1 (6 bases). Trimming took off 5 bases at V and 0 bases at J, with 14 bases between the two ends. Germline CDR1 SGHVS, CDR2 FNYEAQ. The CDR3 totals 15 residues. The CDR3 sequence: CASSVEEGHSYEQYF. In DNA, the CDR3 is TGTGCCAGCAGCGTGGAAGAGGGACACTCCTACGAGCAGTACTTC.

The V and J genes are TRBV11-3 and TRBJ2-5; D might be TRBD2 (5 bases). The germline CDR1 and CDR2 sequences are SGHNT and YENEEA. This CDR3 contains 15 residues. Trimming stripped 5 bases from V and 4 bases from J, with 17 bases between. CDR3 sequence reads: CASSTQVGIRETQYF. The DNA of the CDR3 is TGTGCCAGCAGCACGCAGGTCGGGATTCGAGAGACCCAGTACTTC.

The chain employs TRBV14 and TRBJ2-7; D uncertain. V dropped 0 bases and J dropped 2 bases, with 5 bases sitting between them. The CDR3 length is 13 residues. Germline-derived CDR1 and CDR2 are SGHDN and FVKESK. CDR3 DNA sequence: TGTGCCAGCAGCCAAGAACAGACCTACGAGCAGTACTTC. Translating gives CASSQEQTYEQYF.

The chain links TRBV7-2 to TRBJ1-2; D is unresolved. CDR3 length equals 17 residues. Germline CDR1 SGHTA, CDR2 FQGNSA. Between the trimmed V and J ends, which lost 0 bases and 2 bases, there was a span of 16 bases. The CDR3 sequence is CASSLATGSRGNYGYTF. DNA for the CDR3: TGTGCCAGCAGCTTAGCGACTGGCAGCCGAGGGAACTATGGCTACACCTTC.

J is TRBJ2-3 and V is TRBV10-2, with 12 bases that match TRBD2. The CDR3 sequence is 16 residues long. Germline trimming cut 6 bases from V and 9 bases from J; bases unmatched to any gene: 13. Germline assignment: CDR1 WSHSY and CDR2 SAAADI. The CDR3 is CASSATSSGGAQTQYF. The DNA for the CDR3 is TGCGCCAGCAGCGCAACTTCTAGCGGGGGGGCCCAGACGCAGTATTTT.

This clone was counted between two and nine times. The chain employs TRBV10-3 and TRBJ1-5, with D hard to call. Germline-derived CDR1 and CDR2 are ENHRY and SYGVKD. The CDR3 runs to 11 residues. Between the trimmed V and J ends, which lost 10 bases and 3 bases, there was a span of 7 bases. CDR3 DNA sequence: TGTGCCACCGGTAACAATCAGCCCCAGCATTTT. Amino acid sequence: CATGNNQPQHF.

The J gene is TRBJ1-2, the V gene TRBV19; D might be TRBD1 (6 bases). Looked up from germline, CDR1 is LNHDA and CDR2 is SQIVND (reference sequence). Trimming removed 4 bases at V and 6 bases at J, with 15 bases between. The CDR3 runs 14 residues. The CDR3 reads CASSTSGGLHGYTF. The CDR3 DNA is TGTGCCAGTAGTACCTCGGGGGGCCTCCATGGCTACACCTTC.

Only one count was recorded for this clone. The chain couples TRBV29-1 to TRBJ1-3; D is unresolved. This CDR3 region has 16 residues. Trimming took off 7 bases at V and 1 base at J, with 20 bases between the two ends. Germline V gene lookup returns CDR1 SQVTM and CDR2 ANQGSEA. CDR3 in amino acids: CSDQCGFFMSGNTIYF. The CDR3 DNA is TGCAGCGACCAATGCGGGTTCTTCATGTCTGGAAACACCATATATTTT.

The chain carries TRBV7-9 and TRBJ2-2; no definite D call. Germline lookup yields CDR1 SEHNR and CDR2 FQNEAQ (reference sequence). The CDR3 totals 13 residues. V shed 6 bases and J shed 3 bases, with 8 bases lying between them. DNA for the CDR3: TGTGCCAGCAGTTTCGCGGACACCGGGGAGCTGTTTTTT. Residues: CASSFADTGELFF.

This sequence joins TRBV19 and TRBJ2-7, with D tentatively TRBD1 (6 bases). Trimming left V 5 bases short and J 4 bases short, with 12 bases between. The CDR3 runs to 13 residues. Germline CDR1 is LNHDA and CDR2 is SQIVND (reference sequence). CDR3 amino acids: CASSAGAVYEQYF. The CDR3 nucleotides are TGTGCCAGTAGTGCAGGGGCTGTTTACGAGCAGTACTTC.

The genes are TRBV18 and TRBJ1-6; tentative D call: TRBD1 (5 bases). CDR3 length equals 16 residues. Trimming cost V 3 bases and J 5 bases, with 14 bases left between them. Germline values: CDR1 KGHSH, CDR2 LQKENI. The CDR3 coding sequence is TGTGCCAGCTCACCGAGCCTGGGGGGAAATAATTCACCCCTCCACTTT. It encodes CASSPSLGGNNSPLHF.

This clone has more than one count but fewer than ten. The V gene is TRBV28, the J gene TRBJ1-6; D is uncertain. CDR3 length equals 12 residues. In germline, CDR1 is MDHEN, CDR2 SYDVKM. V was cut by 3 bases and J by 9 bases, with 6 bases left in between. CDR3 sequence reads: CASSLTGSPLHF. The CDR3 bases are TGTGCCAGCAGTTTGACGGGTTCACCCCTCCACTTT.

This chain joins TRBV29-1 and TRBJ1-1; D gene uncertain. Germline V gene sequence: CDR1 SQVTM, CDR2 ANQGSEA. CDR3 length: 13 residues. Trimming removed 8 bases at V and 3 bases at J, with 16 bases between. The CDR3: CSPERDRDTEAFF. Written as DNA, the CDR3 is TGCAGCCCTGAACGGGATAGAGACACTGAAGCTTTCTTT. Full variable domain (missing parts from reference TRBV29-1 and TRBJ1-1): SAVISQKPSRDICQRGTSLTIQCQVDSQVTMMFWYRQQPGQSLTLIATANQGSEATYESGFVIDKFPISRPNLTFSTLTVSNMSPEDSSIYLCSPERDRDTEAFFGQGTRLTVV.

V is TRBV11-2 and J is TRBJ2-3; TRBD2 might be the D (5 bases). Trimming pared 5 bases from V and 4 bases from J, leaving 13 bases between. This CDR3 spans 14 amino acids. Germline V gene sequence: CDR1 SGHAT, CDR2 FQNNGV. The CDR3 loop is CASSHRQRADTQYF. The CDR3, as DNA: TGTGCCAGCAGCCACCGTCAGAGGGCAGATACGCAGTATTTT.

The chain couples TRBV5-6 to TRBJ2-5; 14 nucleotides match TRBD2. The CDR3 contains 17 residues. Germline V CDR1 and CDR2: SGHDT, YYEEEE. The junction had 5 bases not matched to a gene; V was cut back by 4 bases and J by 0 bases. The DNA for the CDR3 is TGTGCCAGCAGCGGGGGACTAGCGGGGGAGTACCAAGAGACCCAGTACTTC. Translated, it gives CASSGGLAGEYQETQYF. The whole variable domain, remainder taken from reference TRBV5-6 and TRBJ2-5, is DAGVTQSPTHLIKTRGQQVTLRCSPKSGHDTVSWYQQALGQGPQFIFQYYEEEERQRGNFPDRFSGHQFPNYSSELNVNALLLGDSALYLCASSGGLAGEYQETQYFGPGTRLLVL.

The V and J genes are TRBV6-2 or TRBV6-3 and TRBJ1-1; D is unclear. Trimming pared 0 bases from V and 2 bases from J, leaving 16 bases between. Germline assignment: CDR1 MNHEY and CDR2 SVGEGT. The length of the CDR3 is 17 residues. CDR3: CASSYSTAGRGNTEAFF. DNA for the CDR3: TGTGCCAGCAGTTACTCTACCGCCGGGCGGGGAAACACTGAAGCTTTCTTT.

V and J are TRBV6-5 and TRBJ2-5; tentatively, D is TRBD1 (6 bases). This CDR3 spans 13 amino acids. Trimming shortened V by 6 bases and J by 3 bases, and 11 bases separated the two germline ends. Germline V gene sequence: CDR1 MNHEY, CDR2 SVGAGI. The CDR3 protein is CASRPQGEETQYF. The CDR3 DNA follows: TGTGCCAGCAGGCCACAGGGAGAAGAGACCCAGTACTTC.